Shown below are 29 T cell receptor beta chains from a single sample sequenced in a study of regulatory T cells in long-lasting Graves disease. Arm-PCR of CDR3 regions and iRepertoire HTBI primers were the basis on which TCR beta libraries were built. TCRdb called the multiplex PCR reads again in MiXCR, with one record for every CDR3 protein. The sample includes roughly 500,000 distinct CDR3 sequences, roughly 20% of them seen just once. The time point: persistent/refractory GD, antithyroid drugs over 5 years with positive TRAb. Scientists built the TCR library using RNA that was extracted from PBMCs. Sequenced here: peripheral blood mononuclear cells (PBMCs), sampled when the disease was refractory, from a patient treated with antithyroid drugs. The receptors stem from a female donor with Graves disease.

Many counts were recorded for this clonotype. The chain is built from TRBV3-1 and TRBJ2-2; 7 nucleotides match TRBD2. V dropped 4 bases and J dropped 6; count of bases not matched to a gene: 5. This CDR3 comprises 14 residues. Germline CDR1 is LGHDT and CDR2 is YNNKEL (reference sequence). CDR3 bases: TGTGCCAGCAGCCCGGGACTACGATCCGGGGAGCTGTTTTTT. Its translation is CASSPGLRSGELFF.

Worth noting for this clonotype: This may arise from a read error, as a much more abundant clone is one base away. The chain uses TRBV10-3 and TRBJ2-2; D call uncertain. Germline CDR1 ENHRY, CDR2 SYGVKD. The CDR3 is 12 residues long. V lost 11 bases to trimming and J lost 3 bases, with 10 bases between them. The CDR3 loop reads CAVSRDTGELFF. In DNA form, the CDR3 reads TGTGCCGTCTCAAGGGACACCGGGGAGCTGTTTTTT.

This chain connects TRBV5-1 to TRBJ1-1; 10 positions match TRBD1. The CDR3 runs to 15 residues. V lost 0 bases, J lost 3 bases, and 2 bases stayed unmatched. Germline CDR1 is SGHRS and CDR2 is YFSETQ. The CDR3 nucleotides are TGCGCCAGCAGCTTGGGACAGGGGGCATACACTGAAGCTTTCTTT. This translates into CASSLGQGAYTEAFF.

This clonotype appeared many times. CDR3 nucleotides: TGTGCCAGCAGTTTCGGACAGGGAGTACCCAAAAACATTCAGTACTTC. The encoded protein is CASSFGQGVPKNIQYF. The chain is built from TRBV28 and TRBJ2-4, with 8 bases matching TRBD1. V lost 3 bases to trimming and J lost 2 bases; unmatched junction nucleotides: 6. CDR1 is MDHEN and CDR2 is SYDVKM in the germline V gene. This CDR3 has 16 amino acids.

The chain uses TRBV30 and TRBJ2-2; TRBD1 agrees at 9 bases. The length of the CDR3 is 14 residues. Per the germline V gene, CDR1 is GTSNPN and CDR2 is SVGIG (reference sequence). The ends lost 1 base at V and 6 bases at J; junction bases unmatched: 3. The CDR3 DNA is TGTGCCTGGAGTGAGGGACAGGGTTCCGGGGAGCTGTTTTTT. Translation gives CAWSEGQGSGELFF.

This clonotype has a handful of counts. The chain joins TRBV7-9 to TRBJ2-3; weak D call: TRBD2 (6 bases). Germline CDR1 SEHNR, CDR2 FQNEAQ (reference sequence). The CDR3 is made up of 15 amino acids. V was shortened by 4 bases and J by 2 bases, with 13 bases between the two germline ends. CDR3 amino acids: CASSSMGGITDTQYF. The DNA for the CDR3 is TGTGCCAGCAGCTCGATGGGAGGAATCACAGATACGCAGTATTTT.

This clonotype was picked up many times. This chain joins TRBV25-1 and TRBJ2-6; possibly TRBD1 or TRBD2 for D (5 bases each). Trimming stripped 3 bases from V and 0 bases from J, with 9 bases between. The CDR3 sequence is 16 residues long. The germline CDR1 and CDR2 sequences are MGHDK and SYGVNS. CDR3 sequence reads: CASSDLGTSGANVLTF. Here the CDR3 DNA reads TGTGCCAGCAGTGATTTGGGGACCTCTGGGGCCAACGTCCTGACTTTC.

Many counts were recorded for this clonotype. The genes are TRBV27 and TRBJ2-1, with D perhaps TRBD2 (6 bases). This CDR3 comprises 15 residues. V lost 2 bases, J lost 4 bases, and 12 bases lay in between. Germline CDR1 and CDR2: MNHEY and SMNVEV (reference sequence). The CDR3 sequence is CASSLSGGVYNEQFF. Written as DNA, the CDR3 is TGTGCCAGCAGTTTAAGTGGCGGGGTATACAATGAGCAGTTCTTC.

This clonotype was counted at least ten times. This chain connects TRBV12-3 or TRBV12-4 to TRBJ1-3; D call uncertain. The CDR3 spans 12 residues. V was cut by 3 bases and J by 4 bases, with 4 bases left in between. CDR3 sequence reads: CASSFFGNTIYF. The CDR3, as DNA: TGTGCCAGCAGTTTTTTCGGAAACACCATATATTTT.

This sequence joins TRBV12-3 or TRBV12-4 and TRBJ1-5; D unresolved. The length of the CDR3 is 13 residues. The V gene lost 1 base and the J gene lost 5 bases, with 6 bases spanning the gap. The CDR3 spells CASSLGEYQPQHF. The CDR3 DNA reads as TGTGCCAGCAGTTTAGGAGAGTATCAGCCCCAGCATTTT.

This clonotype was counted once. This chain links TRBV5-1 with TRBJ2-5; D is unclear. Looked up from germline, CDR1 is SGHRS and CDR2 is YFSETQ. This CDR3 comprises 16 residues. Trimming took 4 bases from V and 0 from J, leaving 16 bases between them. CDR3 loop: CASSPSPAFDQETQYF. The CDR3 DNA sequence: TGCGCCAGCAGCCCCTCGCCGGCCTTCGACCAAGAGACCCAGTACTTC.

This clonotype was picked up many times. The rearrangement uses TRBV6-2 or TRBV6-3 and TRBJ2-5; the D gene is possibly TRBD2 (6 bases). The V end was cut by 4 bases, the J end by 7 bases, with 13 bases between. Germline V CDR1 and CDR2: MNHEY, SVGEGT. The CDR3 covers 13 residues. The CDR3 protein is CASSSLGRGTQYF. CDR3 bases: TGTGCCAGCAGTTCACTAGGGCGGGGGACCCAGTACTTC.

To note about this clonotype: It may be a read error: a sequence one base away is much more abundant. This chain joins TRBV28 and TRBJ1-1; TRBD1 agrees at 7 bases. Germline V gives CDR1 MDHEN, CDR2 SYDVKM. CDR3 length: 14 residues. The CDR3 coding sequence is TGTGCCGGCAGGGCAGGAGGGGGCTTAACTGAAGCTTTCTTT. It is translated as CAGRAGGGLTEAFF.

This clonotype appeared a few times. This rearrangement joins TRBV28 to TRBJ1-6; perhaps TRBD1 as D (5 bases). Germline-derived CDR1 and CDR2 are MDHEN and SYDVKM. CDR3 length: 16 residues. Deletions cut 8 bases from V and 8 bases from J, with 22 bases between. This CDR3 reads CASRRGDLIRDSPLHF. In DNA, the CDR3 is TGTGCCAGCCGGAGGGGTGACCTAATTCGTGATTCACCCCTCCACTTT.

This clonotype turned up a few times. V usage is TRBV19 and J usage is TRBJ2-7; D might be TRBD2 (5 bases). Per germline, CDR1 LNHDA and CDR2 SQIVND (reference sequence). V gave up 2 bases and J gave up 3 bases, with 8 bases separating them. The CDR3 loop spans 13 amino acids. The CDR3 DNA reads as TGTGCCAGTAGTATAAGGGCGGGCTACGAGCAGTACTTC. Protein product: CASSIRAGYEQYF.

This clonotype was counted a few times. The CDR3 DNA reads as TGTGCCAGCTCATCGGCCGGAGATACGCAGTATTTT. Translated: CASSSAGDTQYF. V gene TRBV18 combines with J gene TRBJ2-3; D gene ambiguous. This CDR3 is 12 amino acids long. V was shortened by 5 bases and J by 5 bases, with 8 bases between the two germline ends. CDR1 is KGHSH and CDR2 is LQKENI in the germline V gene.

This clonotype has at least ten counts. This chain joins TRBV4-1 and TRBJ2-5; no firm D call. V lost 1 base and J 1 base, leaving 10 bases between the germline ends. Germline V CDR1 and CDR2: MGHRA, YSYEKL. The length of the CDR3 is 15 residues. The CDR3 DNA reads TGCGCCAGCAGCCAAGGACATATACTCCAAGAGACCCAGTACTTC. It codes for CASSQGHILQETQYF.

This clonotype was counted between two and nine times. This chain links TRBV13 with TRBJ2-7, with D hard to call. Germline CDR1 and CDR2: PRHDT and FYEKMQ (reference sequence). The CDR3 sequence is 13 residues long. The V end was cut by 6 bases, the J end by 2 bases, with 11 bases between. CDR3 region: CASSQALPYEQYF. CDR3 nucleotides: TGTGCCAGCAGTCAAGCCCTTCCCTACGAGCAGTACTTC.

This clonotype has just a few counts. The chain links TRBV7-9 to TRBJ2-2; D gene ambiguous. Trimming cost V 5 bases and J 4 bases, with 11 bases left between them. Germline CDR1 SEHNR, CDR2 FQNEAQ (reference sequence). CDR3 length: 14 residues. For the CDR3, the DNA is TGTGCCAGCAGCATGGAGAGGAGCACCGGGGAGCTGTTTTTT. It is translated as CASSMERSTGELFF.

This clonotype was recorded once. Without the conserved terminal phenylalanine or tryptophan, this CDR3 likely stems from a read error. The rearrangement links TRBV5-1 to TRBJ2-7; 9 bases line up with TRBD2. The CDR3 spans 15 residues. Germline CDR1 reads SGHRS; CDR2 reads YFSETQ. Trimming cost V 0 bases and J 3 bases; bases outside gene matches: 4. The CDR3 region is CASSLAATSGYEQYY. CDR3 DNA sequence: TGCGCCAGCAGCTTGGCCGCGACTAGCGGCTACGAGCAGTACTAC.

This clonotype was seen more than once but under ten times. V and J are TRBV18 and TRBJ2-5; D is perhaps TRBD1 or TRBD2 (7 bases each). CDR3 size: 15 residues. The germline V and J ends were trimmed by 0 bases and 5 bases, with 13 bases remaining between them. Germline assignment: CDR1 KGHSH and CDR2 LQKENI. CDR3 loop: CASSPPGGGRETQYF. CDR3 coding DNA: TGTGCCAGCTCACCACCGGGAGGGGGCCGCGAGACCCAGTACTTC.

This clonotype came up many times. DNA of the CDR3: TGCAGTGCTAGCCCCGGACAGGGCAATCAGCCCCAGCATTTT. Protein product: CSASPGQGNQPQHF. The rearrangement joins TRBV20-1 to TRBJ1-5; 7 positions match TRBD1. V lost 3 bases and J lost 2; bases outside the gene matches: 4. Per the germline V gene, CDR1 is DFQATT and CDR2 is SNEGSKA (reference sequence). The length of the CDR3 is 14 residues.

This clonotype has ten or more counts. The chain combines TRBV6-1 with TRBJ1-2; a weak D match, TRBD1 (6 bases). Trimming pared 7 bases from V and 4 bases from J, leaving 13 bases between. The CDR3 extends over 13 amino acids. CDR1 is MNHNS and CDR2 is SASEGT in the germline V gene. The CDR3 loop is CASTGQTVYGYTF. CDR3 in DNA: TGTGCCAGCACCGGACAGACAGTCTATGGCTACACCTTC.

This clonotype has a count of ten or more. J is TRBJ1-1 and V is TRBV27; D is unclear. The CDR3 is 16 residues long. V was cut by 7 bases and J by 0 bases, with 18 bases left in between. Germline lookup yields CDR1 MNHEY and CDR2 SMNVEV (reference sequence). The chain's CDR3 is CASTRLVAGMNTEAFF. CDR3 sequence (DNA): TGTGCCAGCACCCGCTTAGTGGCGGGGATGAACACTGAAGCTTTCTTT.

This clonotype was detected a few times. The chain uses TRBV7-2 and TRBJ2-7; D not certain. CDR1 is SGHTA, CDR2 FQGNSA, per germline. The CDR3 has 13 residues. The V gene lost 6 bases and the J gene lost 5 bases, with 14 bases spanning the gap. In DNA form, the CDR3 reads TGTGCCAGCAGTTTCGGCACTTTGGACGAGCAGTACTTC. Amino acids: CASSFGTLDEQYF.

In its sample, this clonotype was seen a few times. The chain joins TRBV4-1 to TRBJ2-7, with no clear D. Trimming took off 0 bases at V and 3 bases at J, with 15 bases between the two ends. The V gene's germline CDR1 is MGHRA and CDR2 YSYEKL. The CDR3 length is 16 residues. The CDR3 reads CASSQDAGMIGYEQYF. The CDR3 coding sequence is TGCGCCAGCAGCCAAGATGCTGGAATGATCGGCTACGAGCAGTACTTC.

V usage is TRBV29-1 and J usage is TRBJ2-5, with D perhaps given as TRBD1 or TRBD2 (6 bases each). Germline CDR1 SQVTM, CDR2 ANQGSEA. This CDR3 is built from 13 residues. Deletions cut 3 bases from V and 2 bases from J, with 10 bases between. The CDR3 DNA sequence: TGCAGCGTTGAGGGGGGCAGACAAGAGACCCAGTACTTC. It is translated as CSVEGGRQETQYF.

This clonotype was detected ten times or more. The rearrangement joins TRBV12-3 or TRBV12-4 to TRBJ2-7; maybe TRBD2 (5 bases). Trimming removed 5 bases at V and 6 bases at J, with 11 bases between. This CDR3 region has 12 residues. The CDR3 is CASSLGLLEQYF. Written as DNA, the CDR3 is TGTGCCAGCAGTCTCGGACTGCTCGAGCAGTACTTC.

The CDR3 nucleotides read TGTGCCAGCAGCCAAGGGGGGAAGGGTCAGCTCTCCTACGAGCAGTACTTC. Its protein is CASSQGGKGQLSYEQYF. This chain uses TRBV4-2 with TRBJ2-7; either TRBD1 or TRBD2 may fit D (5 bases each). V lost 1 base and J 0 bases, leaving 16 bases between the germline ends. The CDR3 covers 17 residues. Germline CDR1 LGHNA, CDR2 YNFKEQ.